Listed below are T cell receptor beta chains from one sample, sequenced in a study of pediatric ulcerative colitis. Sequenced by immunoSEQ multiplex PCR; TCRdb stores in-frame clones only, minus some. This sample yields some 5,000 clones, of which over 85% are seen a single time; 1% to 1.3% belongs to the top ten. The sequenced sample was blood. The receptors derive from a boy younger than 18 who was a control in a study of pediatric ulcerative colitis. Each CDR3 is given with its conserved first and last residue. The order of the fields is D gene, clone size, V gene, J gene, CDR3 DNA, CDR3 protein. The D gene is left open where the match is weak. For some rows the clone size is stated as once, few or many, or as a class when expanded; others skip it.

D: TRBD2; size: .; V: TRBV4-1; J: TRBJ2-1; DNA: TGCGCCAGCAGCCATATAGATATGGGACTAGCGGGGGACAATGAGCAGTTCTTC; CDR3: CASSHIDMGLAGDNEQFF
D: TRBD1; size: few; V: TRBV7-9; J: TRBJ1-2; DNA: TGTGCCAGCAGCTCTTACAGGGGAGACTATGGCTACACCTTC; CDR3: CASSSYRGDYGYTF
D: .; size: .; V: TRBV11-3; J: TRBJ1-2; DNA: TGTGCCAGCAGCTACCGGGGCGGGCACTATGGCTACACCTTC; CDR3: CASSYRGGHYGYTF
D: .; size: .; V: TRBV29-1; J: TRBJ2-1; DNA: TGCAGCGTTGGCCGCAGGGTTCCAGGGAATGAGCAGTTCTTC; CDR3: CSVGRRVPGNEQFF
D: .; size: .; V: TRBV19; J: TRBJ1-2; DNA: TGTGCCAGTAGTTTAGATTGGGAAGGCTACACCTTC; CDR3: CASSLDWEGYTF
D: .; size: few; V: TRBV2; J: TRBJ1-1; DNA: TGTGCCAGCGCATCTGGAGGGAACACTGAAGCTTTCTTT; CDR3: CASASGGNTEAFF
D: .; size: .; V: TRBV7-3; J: TRBJ2-1; DNA: TGTGCCAGCAGTCCCCCCCCAGCGGGTCCCATCGGGTTGTTCTTC; CDR3: CASSPPPAGPIGLFF
D: .; size: .; V: TRBV6-1; J: TRBJ1-1; DNA: TGTGCCAGCAGTGAAAGGAGGGGCCCCCTTGAAGCTTTCTTT; CDR3: CASSERRGPLEAFF
D: TRBD2; size: .; V: TRBV30; J: TRBJ2-1; DNA: TGTGCCTTGGAGAACCCCCAGCGGGGGTACAATGAGCAGTTCTTC; CDR3: CALENPQRGYNEQFF
D: .; size: .; V: TRBV21-1; J: TRBJ1-4; DNA: TGTGCCAGCCGCCTTCTCCGGGACGTTGCTGAAAAACTGTTTTTT; CDR3: CASRLLRDVAEKLFF
D: .; size: .; V: TRBV7-9; J: TRBJ1-4; DNA: TGTGCCAGCAGCTCACGGGCCGGGGATGAAAAACTGTTTTTT; CDR3: CASSSRAGDEKLFF
D: TRBD1; size: .; V: TRBV18; J: TRBJ2-7; DNA: TGTGCCAGCTCATTGATACAGGGGTACTCCTACGAGCAGTACTTC; CDR3: CASSLIQGYSYEQYF
D: .; size: .; V: TRBV19; J: TRBJ2-7; DNA: TGTGCCAGTAGTACTCGGCAACTAGGAGCGGCGAGCTCCTACGAGCAGTACTTC; CDR3: CASSTRQLGAASSYEQYF
D: TRBD1; size: .; V: TRBV10-3; J: TRBJ2-3; DNA: TGTGCCATCAGCGACCGGGACAGCCGAACAGATACGCAGTATTTT; CDR3: CAISDRDSRTDTQYF
D: TRBD1; size: .; V: TRBV5-6; J: TRBJ2-7; DNA: TGTGCCAGCAGTGGACCGAACAGGGGTGAGCAGTACTTC; CDR3: CASSGPNRGEQYF
D: .; size: once; V: TRBV6-5; J: TRBJ2-1; DNA: TGTGCCAGCAGTTACCTACCCCCCGCTATGTTGTTCTTC; CDR3: CASSYLPPAMLFF
D: .; size: .; V: TRBV12-5; J: TRBJ2-1; DNA: TGTGCTAGTGGTTTAAAGGGGTTAGATGAGCAGTTCTTC; CDR3: CASGLKGLDEQFF
D: .; size: .; V: TRBV10-3; J: TRBJ1-1; DNA: TGTGCCATCCGGGGTGCAGGGGACACTGAAGCTTTCTTT; CDR3: CAIRGAGDTEAFF
D: .; size: .; V: TRBV18; J: TRBJ1-5; DNA: TGTGCCAGCTCACGACTAGGTGGTCAGCCCCAGCATTTT; CDR3: CASSRLGGQPQHF
D: .; size: .; V: TRBV4-3; J: TRBJ2-3; DNA: TGCGCCAGCAGCCAAGGGCAGGTGGGCACAGATACGCAGTATTTT; CDR3: CASSQGQVGTDTQYF
D: .; size: .; V: TRBV18; J: TRBJ2-3; DNA: TGTGCCAGCTCACCGACAGGGACTAAGGGCACAGATACGCAGTATTTT; CDR3: CASSPTGTKGTDTQYF
D: TRBD2; size: .; V: TRBV7-7; J: TRBJ2-3; DNA: TGTGCTAGCGGGGACGTAGATACGCAGTATTTT; CDR3: CASGDVDTQYF
D: TRBD1; size: .; V: TRBV5-4; J: TRBJ1-1; DNA: TGTGCCAGCAGCGGGGCCGGGACAGCAACTGAAGCTTTCTTT; CDR3: CASSGAGTATEAFF
D: .; size: .; V: TRBV30; J: TRBJ2-3; DNA: TGTGCCTGGACGCCTTCGGGGGTCGTGGGTATCACAGATACGCAGTATTTT; CDR3: CAWTPSGVVGITDTQYF
D: TRBD2; size: .; V: TRBV5-4; J: TRBJ2-5; DNA: TGTGCCAGCAGCCTGCCACTAGCGGGAGTTCGGGAGACCCAGTACTTC; CDR3: CASSLPLAGVRETQYF
D: .; size: .; V: TRBV13; J: TRBJ2-7; DNA: TGTGCCAGCAGCTTATTGAGTTATGACGAGCAGTACTTC; CDR3: CASSLLSYDEQYF
D: .; size: .; V: TRBV18; J: TRBJ1-5; DNA: TGTGCCAGCTCACCTCAGGGGAAGCCCCAGCATTTT; CDR3: CASSPQGKPQHF
D: TRBD2; size: .; V: TRBV5-1; J: TRBJ2-1; DNA: TGCGCCAGCAGCTTGGAACTAGTGACTAGCGGGAACTATGAGCAGTTCTTC; CDR3: CASSLELVTSGNYEQFF
D: .; size: .; V: TRBV30; J: TRBJ1-1; DNA: TGTGCGGGGACGGGGGCCTCCTGGACTGAAGCTTTCTTT; CDR3: CAGTGASWTEAFF
D: .; size: .; V: TRBV6-6; J: TRBJ2-6; DNA: TGTGCCAGCAGTTACGAGGGGCGTGGTGGGGCCAACGTCCTGACTTTC; CDR3: CASSYEGRGGANVLTF
D: .; size: once; V: TRBV10-3; J: TRBJ2-5; DNA: TGTGCCATCAGTGACCCGATGCCCCCTAAAGAGACCCAGTACTTC; CDR3: CAISDPMPPKETQYF
D: .; size: once; V: TRBV25-1; J: TRBJ2-5; DNA: TGTGCCAGCAGTGAACTGGTAGAGTTAGGTGAGACCCAGTACTTC; CDR3: CASSELVELGETQYF
D: .; size: .; V: TRBV2; J: TRBJ2-1; DNA: TGTGCCAGCAGTGTAGATAGGGCCCCCCGGCTCAATGAGCAGTTCTTC; CDR3: CASSVDRAPRLNEQFF
D: TRBD1; size: few; V: TRBV5-4; J: TRBJ1-1; DNA: TGTGCCAGCAGCTTGGCCAGGGGGGACACTGAAGCTTTCTTT; CDR3: CASSLARGDTEAFF
D: .; size: .; V: TRBV28; J: TRBJ2-1; DNA: TGTGCCAGCAGTTTATTCCAGTCCTACAATGAGCAGTTCTTC; CDR3: CASSLFQSYNEQFF
D: TRBD1; size: once; V: TRBV30; J: TRBJ2-3; DNA: TGTGCCTGGACACCGGGACAGGGTGGGGGTACGCAGTATTTT; CDR3: CAWTPGQGGGTQYF
D: .; size: .; V: TRBV6-4; J: TRBJ2-1; DNA: TGTGCCAGCAGTGACTCGTTCCGATTCTCCTACAATGAGCAGTTCTTC; CDR3: CASSDSFRFSYNEQFF
D: TRBD2; size: once; V: TRBV6-4; J: TRBJ2-3; DNA: TGTGCCAGCAGCGGACTAGCGGGAACAGATACGCAGTATTTT; CDR3: CASSGLAGTDTQYF
D: TRBD2; size: .; V: TRBV30; J: TRBJ2-7; DNA: TGTGCCTGGACCCTGGGAGGGGCTAATTACGAGCAGTACTTC; CDR3: CAWTLGGANYEQYF
D: TRBD2; size: .; V: TRBV11-3; J: TRBJ2-5; DNA: TGTGCCAGCAGCCCGCGGACTAGCGGGAGAATCGTGACCCAGTACTTC; CDR3: CASSPRTSGRIVTQYF
D: .; size: .; V: TRBV15; J: TRBJ1-3; DNA: TGTGCCACCAGCAGAGAAGGGGCGTACTCTGGAAACACCATATATTTT; CDR3: CATSREGAYSGNTIYF
D: TRBD1; size: few; V: TRBV18; J: TRBJ1-5; DNA: TGTGCCAGCTCACTAGACAGGGCCGATCAGCCCCAGCATTTT; CDR3: CASSLDRADQPQHF
D: .; size: .; V: TRBV27; J: TRBJ2-1; DNA: TGTGCCAGCAGTTTCCGGAATGAGCAGTTCTTC; CDR3: CASSFRNEQFF
D: .; size: .; V: TRBV11-2; J: TRBJ2-1; DNA: TGTGCCAGCAGCTTAGAGAGACTCTCCATGGAGCAGTTCTTC; CDR3: CASSLERLSMEQFF
D: .; size: .; V: TRBV6-6; J: TRBJ2-3; DNA: TGTGCCAGCAGTTACTCCCTGGGGGAAAGCACAGATACGCAGTATTTT; CDR3: CASSYSLGESTDTQYF